There are many counts of the clone carrying this TCR beta chain. Trimming left V 0 bases short and J 3 bases short, with 14 bases between. Germline loops: CDR1 SGHRS, CDR2 YFSETQ. This CDR3 spans 16 amino acids. This specimen comes from a study of T cells after yellow fever vaccination. A universal primer site and UMIs were added as TCR cDNA was made by 5'RACE template switching. MiXCR, applied by TCRdb to the 5' RACE reads, yields one record per CDR3 protein. The table has tens of thousands of distinct CDR3 sequences, roughly 3.3% seen once; the top ten hold approximately 0.89%. The chain joins TRBV5-1 to TRBJ2-3, with D unclear. The TCR sequence derives from a man in his late teens or twenties who received the YFV17D yellow fever vaccine. The specimen was PBMCs, either bulk or a sorted T-cell subset (CD4+, CD8+, memory, or dextramer-sorted; not recorded which), collected about 49 days after the first yellow fever vaccination. The CDR3, as DNA: TGCGCCAGCAGCTTGGGGCCGGAGACGCAGACAGATACGCAGTATTTT. Protein sequence: CASSLGPETQTDTQYF.